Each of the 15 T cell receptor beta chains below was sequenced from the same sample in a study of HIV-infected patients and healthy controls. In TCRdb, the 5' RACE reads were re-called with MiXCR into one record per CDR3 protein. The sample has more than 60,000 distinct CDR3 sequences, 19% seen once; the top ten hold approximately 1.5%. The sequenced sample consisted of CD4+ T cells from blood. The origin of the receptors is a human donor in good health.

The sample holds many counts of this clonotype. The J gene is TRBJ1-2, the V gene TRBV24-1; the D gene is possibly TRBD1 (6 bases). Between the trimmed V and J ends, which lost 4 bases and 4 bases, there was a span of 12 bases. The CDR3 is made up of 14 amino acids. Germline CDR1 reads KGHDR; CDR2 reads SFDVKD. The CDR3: CATSDLDRFYGYTF. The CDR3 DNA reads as TGTGCCACCAGTGACCTGGACAGATTCTATGGCTACACCTTC.

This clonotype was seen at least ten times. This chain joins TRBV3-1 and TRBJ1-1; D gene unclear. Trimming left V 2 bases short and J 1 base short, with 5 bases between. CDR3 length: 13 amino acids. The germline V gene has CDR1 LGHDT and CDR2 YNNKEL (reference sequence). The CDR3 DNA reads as TGTGCCAGCAGCCAATCAAGGAACACTGAAGCTTTCTTT. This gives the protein CASSQSRNTEAFF.

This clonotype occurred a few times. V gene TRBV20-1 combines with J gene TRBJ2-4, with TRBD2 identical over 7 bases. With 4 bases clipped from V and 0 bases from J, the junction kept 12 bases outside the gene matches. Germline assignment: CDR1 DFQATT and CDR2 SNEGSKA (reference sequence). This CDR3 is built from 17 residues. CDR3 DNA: TGCAGTGCTACAATTGCAGGGAGGGACCTAGCCAAAAACATTCAGTACTTC. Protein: CSATIAGRDLAKNIQYF.

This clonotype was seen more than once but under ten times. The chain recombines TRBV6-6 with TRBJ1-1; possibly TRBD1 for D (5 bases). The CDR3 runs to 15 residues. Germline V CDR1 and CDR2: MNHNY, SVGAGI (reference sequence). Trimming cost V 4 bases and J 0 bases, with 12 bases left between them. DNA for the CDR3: TGTGCCAGCAGTTTTCAGGGAGGAGTGAACACTGAAGCTTTCTTT. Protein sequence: CASSFQGGVNTEAFF.

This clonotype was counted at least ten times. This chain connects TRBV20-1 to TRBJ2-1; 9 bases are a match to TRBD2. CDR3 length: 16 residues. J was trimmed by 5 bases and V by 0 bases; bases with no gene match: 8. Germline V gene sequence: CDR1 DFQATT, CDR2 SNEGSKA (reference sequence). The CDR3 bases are TGCAGTGCTAGAGAGGGATCAGCGGGAGGAGACAATGAGCAGTTCTTC. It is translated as CSAREGSAGGDNEQFF.

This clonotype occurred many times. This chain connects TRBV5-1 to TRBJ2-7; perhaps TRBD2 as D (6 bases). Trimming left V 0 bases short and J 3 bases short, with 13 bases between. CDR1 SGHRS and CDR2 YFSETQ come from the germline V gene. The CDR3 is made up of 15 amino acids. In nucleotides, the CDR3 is TGCGCCAGCAGCTTGGGGTGGAGGGGTGACTACGAGCAGTACTTC. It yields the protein CASSLGWRGDYEQYF.

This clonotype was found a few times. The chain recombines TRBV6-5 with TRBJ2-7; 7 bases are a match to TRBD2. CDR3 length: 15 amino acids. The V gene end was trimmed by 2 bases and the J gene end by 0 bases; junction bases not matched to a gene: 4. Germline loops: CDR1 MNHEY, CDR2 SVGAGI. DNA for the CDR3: TGTGCCAGCAGTTACACGCGGGAGAGCTCCTACGAGCAGTACTTC. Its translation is CASSYTRESSYEQYF.

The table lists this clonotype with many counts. The CDR3 region has the DNA TGTGCCAGCAGCTTGAGCGCGACAGGGAGTTTAGAAAATACGCAGTATTTT. The encoded protein is CASSLSATGSLENTQYF. The genes are TRBV5-5 and TRBJ2-3; 7 bases match TRBD1. V lost 1 base and J lost 7; bases outside the gene matches: 15. CDR3 length: 17 amino acids. Germline values: CDR1 SGHKS, CDR2 YYEKEE (reference sequence).

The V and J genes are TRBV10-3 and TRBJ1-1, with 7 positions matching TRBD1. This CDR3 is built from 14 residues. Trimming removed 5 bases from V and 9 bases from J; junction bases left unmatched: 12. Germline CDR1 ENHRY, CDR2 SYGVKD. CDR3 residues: CAISQTGTAEKAFF. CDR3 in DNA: TGTGCCATCAGTCAAACCGGGACAGCAGAGAAAGCTTTCTTT.

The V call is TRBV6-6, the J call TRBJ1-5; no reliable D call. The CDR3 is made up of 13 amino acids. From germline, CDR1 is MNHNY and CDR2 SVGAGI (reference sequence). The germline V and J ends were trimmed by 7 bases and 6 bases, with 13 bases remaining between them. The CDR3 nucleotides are TGTGCCAGCACGTCGGACCAGGTTCAGCCCCAGCATTTT. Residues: CASTSDQVQPQHF.

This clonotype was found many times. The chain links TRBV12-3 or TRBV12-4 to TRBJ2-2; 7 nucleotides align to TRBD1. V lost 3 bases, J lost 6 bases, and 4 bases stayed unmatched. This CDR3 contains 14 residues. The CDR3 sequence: CASSLRQGPGELFF. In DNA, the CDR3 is TGTGCCAGCAGTTTGCGACAGGGCCCCGGGGAGCTGTTTTTT.

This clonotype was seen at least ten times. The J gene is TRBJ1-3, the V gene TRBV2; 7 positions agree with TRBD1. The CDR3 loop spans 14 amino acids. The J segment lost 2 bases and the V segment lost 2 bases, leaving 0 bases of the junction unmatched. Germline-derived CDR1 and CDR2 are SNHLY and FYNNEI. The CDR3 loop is CASSEQGAGNTIYF. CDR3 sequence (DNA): TGTGCCAGCAGTGAACAGGGGGCTGGAAACACCATATATTTT.

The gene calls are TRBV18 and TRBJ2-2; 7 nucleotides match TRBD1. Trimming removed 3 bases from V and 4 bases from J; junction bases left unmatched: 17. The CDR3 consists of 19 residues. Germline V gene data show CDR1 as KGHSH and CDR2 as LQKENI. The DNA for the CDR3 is TGTGCCAGCTCACCGGTCGGGACAGCCAAGGCCCGGGTCACCGGGGAGCTGTTTTTT. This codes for CASSPVGTAKARVTGELFF.

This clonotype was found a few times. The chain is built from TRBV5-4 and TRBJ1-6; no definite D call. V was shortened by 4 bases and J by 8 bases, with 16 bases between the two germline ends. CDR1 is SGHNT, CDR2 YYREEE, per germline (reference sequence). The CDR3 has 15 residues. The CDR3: CASSPSRGKDSPLHF. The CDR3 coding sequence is TGTGCCAGCAGCCCCTCCCGCGGCAAGGATTCACCCCTCCACTTT.

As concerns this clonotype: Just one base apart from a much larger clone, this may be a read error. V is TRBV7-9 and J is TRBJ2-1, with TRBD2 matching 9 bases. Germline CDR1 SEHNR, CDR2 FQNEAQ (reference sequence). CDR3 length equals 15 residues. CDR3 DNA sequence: TGTGCCAGCAGCCCTCCCGGGACTAGCCTCAATGTGCAGTTCTTC. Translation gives CASSPPGTSLNVQFF. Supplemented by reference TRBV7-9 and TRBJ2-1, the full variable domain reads DTGVSQNPRHKITKRGQNVTFRCDPISEHNRLYWYRQTLGQGPEFLTYFQNEAQLEKSRLLSDRFSAERPKGSFSTLEIQRTEQGDSAMYLCASSPPGTSLNVQFFGPGTRLTVL.